The clone carrying this T cell receptor beta chain was seen at least ten times. What it recognizes is unknown. The sample originates from a study of molecular identifiers for immune sequencing clone quantification. As for the study in general: With replicates, the RNA of about 20,000 or 100,000 naive CD8 cells was split five ways and four were sequenced.

The authors built bulk TCR libraries by previously described methods with listed TCR primers. TCRdb analysed the PCR reads with MiXCR anew, one entry per CDR3 protein. Of hundreds of thousands of distinct CDR3 sequences listed, 15% to 20% are singletons. General study results and limits: Amid approximately 1 million naive cells, spiked Jurkat TCR RNA from one cell was reportedly still detectable. The share of molecules held by clones above 20 RNA copies was over 99% in effector cells and under 1% in naive cells.

The sample taken for sequencing was naive CD8+ T cells from blood, with Jurkat cell RNA spiked in. Subset described: FACS-sorted CD8+CD4-CCR7+CD45RA+ naive T cells. This receptor was identified in a human donor in good health. Some libraries in this study had Jurkat cell RNA spiked in.

CDR3 sequence (DNA): TGTGCCAGCATTCATACCGGGGAGCTGTTTTTT. Its translation is CASIHTGELFF. The chain recombines TRBV6-6 with TRBJ2-2, with D uncertain. The CDR3 has 11 amino acids. Germline V gene sequence: CDR1 MNHNY, CDR2 SVGAGI (reference sequence). Trimming shortened V by 7 bases and J by 5 bases, and 5 bases separated the two germline ends.